The present entry profiles one T cell receptor (beta chain) with its context. The CDR3 sequence is 14 residues long. Per the germline V gene, CDR1 is LNHDA and CDR2 is SQIVND (reference sequence). V lost 4 bases to trimming and J lost 7 bases; unmatched junction nucleotides: 10. The use of genomic DNA as template underpinned the TCR beta VDJ and CDR3 profiling. One entry per CDR3 protein results from TCRdb running MiXCR on the reads. The table records hundreds of thousands of distinct CDR3 sequences, roughly 68% of them present only once. The record originates from a study of CD8+CD57+ T cells in acquired aplastic anemia. In the study overall: Read counts for CD4+ cells (from healthy donors) averaged around 10 million.

Sequencing was performed on sorted CD4+, CD8+, or CD8+CD57+ T cells (not recorded which) from PBMCs. This chain connects TRBV19 to TRBJ2-7; 7 nucleotides line up with TRBD1. This TCR was recovered from a human donor in good health, serving as a control. Here the CDR3 DNA reads TGTGCCAGTAGTACCCGGGGACAGAGACAAGAGCAGTACTTC. Residues: CASSTRGQRQEQYF.